Below, 31 T cell receptor beta chains from the same sample are listed, as sequenced in a study of shared clonotypes between healthy human individuals (dated by TCRdb to the early 2020s). Library method: the immunoSEQ multiplex PCR assay. Held by TCRdb, this immuneACCESS table contains in-frame sequences only and omits some clones. Under half of the omission traces to an unresolved V gene where checked; the cause of the rest is unknown. The sample table holds around 700,000 clones, of which under 80% were seen once. The ten largest clones add up to approximately 1.6% of the sample. The sequenced material came from memory CD4+ T cells sorted from blood. The cell subset or site label for this specimen denotes: CD45RA-negative fraction. The source is a woman in her twenties or thirties in good health.

This sequence joins TRBV5-4 and TRBJ1-2; 7 nucleotides align to TRBD1. The J segment lost 7 bases and the V segment lost 3 bases, leaving 12 bases of the junction unmatched. CDR1 is SGHNT, CDR2 YYREEE, per germline (reference sequence). This CDR3 is 15 amino acids long. CDR3 DNA: TGTGCCAGCAGCTCCCCCCCGGACAGGCCCGGTGGCTACACCTTC. This codes for CASSSPPDRPGGYTF.

The gene calls are TRBV11-2 and TRBJ2-7; D is perhaps TRBD1 (5 bases). Germline lookup yields CDR1 SGHAT and CDR2 FQNNGV. The V gene lost 1 base and the J gene lost 1 base, with 11 bases spanning the gap. The CDR3 contains 15 residues. The CDR3 protein is CASSLVPQASYEQYF. The CDR3 bases are TGTGCCAGCAGCTTAGTCCCACAGGCTTCCTACGAGCAGTACTTC.

This chain links TRBV18 with TRBJ2-1; D ambiguous. Per the germline V gene, CDR1 is KGHSH and CDR2 is LQKENI. The V end lost 0 bases, the J end lost 5 bases, and 17 bases lay between the germline ends. CDR3 length equals 17 residues. CDR3 sequence: CASSPPVWDTLDNEQFF. CDR3 nucleotides: TGTGCCAGCTCACCACCGGTATGGGATACCTTGGACAATGAGCAGTTCTTC.

This chain joins TRBV6-5 and TRBJ2-5; the D gene is possibly TRBD1 (7 bases). Germline CDR1 MNHEY, CDR2 SVGAGI. The V and J ends lost 7 bases and 4 bases respectively, with 13 bases between them. The CDR3 runs 13 residues. CDR3 loop: CASTSGGTETQYF. In nucleotides, the CDR3 is TGTGCCAGCACTTCAGGGGGGACAGAGACCCAGTACTTC.

This sequence joins TRBV6-1 and TRBJ2-1, with 7 bases identical to TRBD2. The germline gives CDR1 MNHNS, CDR2 SASEGT. Losses at the gene ends were 6 bases for V and 5 bases for J; bases not matched to a gene: 7. The CDR3 loop spans 14 amino acids. CDR3 loop: CASRRLAANNEQFF. CDR3 in DNA: TGTGCCAGCAGAAGGCTAGCGGCAAACAATGAGCAGTTCTTC.

The sample holds a few counts of this clone. The chain links TRBV5-1 to TRBJ1-2; 7 bases fit TRBD1. The CDR3 sequence is 14 residues long. In germline, CDR1 is SGHRS, CDR2 YFSETQ. V lost 4 bases, J lost 4 bases, and 7 bases stayed unmatched. CDR3 sequence: CASSVTGEGYGYTF. The CDR3 bases are TGCGCCAGCAGCGTCACAGGGGAAGGCTATGGCTACACCTTC. The full variable domain, with the rest looked up from reference TRBV5-1 and TRBJ1-2, is KAGVTQTPRYLIKTRGQQVTLSCSPISGHRSVSWYQQTPGQGLQFLFEYFSETQRNKGNFPGRFSGRQFSNSRSEMNVSTLELGDSALYLCASSVTGEGYGYTFGSGTRLTVV.

J is TRBJ1-2 and V is TRBV2; the match to TRBD1 covers 9 bases. Germline loops: CDR1 SNHLY, CDR2 FYNNEI. This CDR3 spans 14 amino acids. V trimming: 6 bases; J trimming: 4 bases; junction bases outside the gene matches: 6. Written as DNA, the CDR3 is TGTGCCAGCAGGGGGACAGGGACAACCTATGGCTACACCTTC. Translated: CASRGTGTTYGYTF.

This chain links TRBV30 with TRBJ2-7; TRBD1 is a possible D gene (5 bases). CDR1 and CDR2 (germline): GTSNPN, SVGIG (reference sequence). The V end was cut by 2 bases, the J end by 2 bases, with 13 bases between. This CDR3 region has 14 residues. This CDR3 is CAWSPTVEPYEQYF. The CDR3 region has the DNA TGTGCCTGGAGTCCGACAGTGGAACCCTACGAGCAGTACTTC.

This clone has more than one count but fewer than ten. The identical CDR3 is also encoded by other nucleotide sequences in the sample. The chain employs TRBV10-3 and TRBJ1-1, with a possible D match to TRBD1 (5 bases). The CDR3 is 15 residues long. Trimming pared 0 bases from V and 1 base from J, leaving 9 bases between. Germline-derived CDR1 and CDR2 are ENHRY and SYGVKD. The chain's CDR3 is CAISESGGTNTEAFF. The CDR3 DNA follows: TGTGCCATCAGTGAGTCCGGGGGGACGAACACTGAAGCTTTCTTT.

The rearrangement uses TRBV7-2 and TRBJ2-3; D gene unclear. Deletions cut 5 bases from V and 6 bases from J, with 9 bases between. Per germline, CDR1 SGHTA and CDR2 FQGNSA. The CDR3 loop spans 12 amino acids. In DNA, the CDR3 is TGTGCCAGCAGCCAAGATGGGGATACGCAGTATTTT. The encoded protein is CASSQDGDTQYF.

Only a few counts were recorded for this clone. The chain joins TRBV7-8 to TRBJ2-7, with a possible D match to TRBD2 (6 bases). The CDR3 is 13 residues long. Per the germline V gene, CDR1 is SGHVS and CDR2 is FQNEAQ. V lost 1 base, J lost 3 bases, and 7 bases lay in between. The CDR3 region is CASSLVEGYEQYF. The CDR3 nucleotides read TGTGCCAGCAGCTTAGTGGAGGGCTACGAGCAGTACTTC.

The rearrangement uses TRBV7-9 and TRBJ1-3; maybe TRBD1 (6 bases). V lost 1 base and J lost 3, with 7 bases in between. Germline lookup yields CDR1 SEHNR and CDR2 FQNEAQ (reference sequence). The CDR3 spans 14 residues. The CDR3 reads CASSLGRGGNTIYF. The CDR3 coding sequence is TGTGCCAGCAGCTTAGGCAGGGGTGGAAACACCATATATTTT.

The genes are TRBV19 and TRBJ2-7; D call uncertain. This CDR3 is built from 12 residues. Per germline, CDR1 LNHDA and CDR2 SQIVND (reference sequence). V lost 9 bases to trimming and J lost 2 bases, with 11 bases between them. The CDR3 spells CASGLDAYEQYF. For the CDR3, the DNA is TGTGCCAGCGGGTTGGACGCCTACGAGCAGTACTTC.

This clone came up a few times. The rearrangement links TRBV9 to TRBJ2-1; 8 bases map to TRBD1. The ends lost 4 bases at V and 7 bases at J; junction bases unmatched: 7. The CDR3 is 14 residues long. Germline assignment: CDR1 SGDLS and CDR2 YYNGEE. The CDR3 region is CASSRGDRYNEQFF. The DNA for the CDR3 is TGTGCCAGCAGCCGAGGGGACAGGTATAATGAGCAGTTCTTC.

This chain links TRBV2 with TRBJ2-1; D may be TRBD2 (6 bases). Trimming removed 4 bases from V and 7 bases from J, with 14 bases in between. The CDR3 loop spans 14 amino acids. CDR1 SNHLY and CDR2 FYNNEI come from the germline V gene. The CDR3 protein is CASSVRTGVNEQFF. In DNA form, the CDR3 reads TGTGCCAGCAGTGTCCGGACGGGAGTGAATGAGCAGTTCTTC. Filled out from reference TRBV2 and TRBJ2-1, the complete variable domain reads EPEVTQTPSHQVTQMGQEVILRCVPISNHLYFYWYRQILGQKVEFLVSFYNNEISEKSEIFDDQFSVERPDGSNFTLKIRSTKLEDSAMYFCASSVRTGVNEQFFGPGTRLTVL.

Here the CDR3 reads CASSPQSPRLAEWVYGVEQYF. The CDR3 DNA is TGCGCCAGCAGCCCTCAAAGTCCTCGACTAGCGGAATGGGTTTACGGTGTCGAGCAGTACTTC. This chain uses TRBV5-1 with TRBJ2-7; the match to TRBD2 covers 9 bases. Looked up from germline, CDR1 is SGHRS and CDR2 is YFSETQ. CDR3 length: 21 residues. V was pared by 4 bases and J by 6 bases, with 29 bases of the junction left unmatched.

V and J are TRBV7-6 and TRBJ2-7, with D maybe TRBD2 (5 bases). CDR1 and CDR2 from the germline V gene are SGHVS and FNYEAQ. The CDR3 is made up of 17 amino acids. The V gene lost 5 bases and the J gene lost 0 bases, with 20 bases spanning the gap. Written as DNA, the CDR3 is TGTGCCAGCAGCGCTGCCCGAGGGCGGGCCCGCTCCTACGAGCAGTACTTC. Amino acids: CASSAARGRARSYEQYF.

This clone was seen a handful of times. The rearrangement links TRBV7-9 to TRBJ2-7; TRBD1 might be the D (6 bases). CDR1 SEHNR and CDR2 FQNEAQ come from the germline V gene (reference sequence). V was clipped by 4 bases and J by 3 bases, with 10 bases between them. The length of the CDR3 is 13 residues. The CDR3 DNA reads as TGTGCCAGCAGCTACAGGGAATACTACGAGCAGTACTTC. It encodes CASSYREYYEQYF.

This chain links TRBV29-1 with TRBJ1-1; TRBD1 might be the D (5 bases). This CDR3 comprises 14 residues. V was pared by 6 bases and J by 3 bases, with 17 bases between. The germline CDR1 and CDR2 sequences are SQVTM and ANQGSEA. CDR3 loop: CSVTGTGRDTEAFF. CDR3 nucleotide sequence: TGCAGCGTCACTGGGACGGGGCGGGACACTGAAGCTTTCTTT.

The chain links TRBV15 to TRBJ2-1, with 10 bases aligning to TRBD2. Trimming at V came to 4 bases and at J to 10 bases, leaving 13 bases not matched to a gene. CDR3 size: 16 residues. Germline assignment: CDR1 LNHNV and CDR2 YYDKDF (reference sequence). CDR3 loop: CATSTSPSGRAEEQFF. The CDR3 nucleotides read TGTGCCACCAGCACTTCCCCCAGCGGGAGGGCAGAGGAGCAGTTCTTC.

The gene calls are TRBV10-3 and TRBJ2-7; TRBD2 is a possible D gene (5 bases). The V gene's germline CDR1 is ENHRY and CDR2 SYGVKD. This CDR3 spans 13 amino acids. Between the trimmed V and J ends, which lost 5 bases and 8 bases, there was a span of 16 bases. The DNA for the CDR3 is TGTGCCATCAGTCCCACGGGGTCGGATAAGCAGTACTTC. Amino acid sequence: CAISPTGSDKQYF.

The count of this clone is one. V is TRBV6-5 and J is TRBJ1-1; D might be TRBD1 (5 bases). This CDR3 has 14 residues. Germline values: CDR1 MNHEY, CDR2 SVGAGI. V lost 2 bases and J 1 base, leaving 8 bases between the germline ends. CDR3 sequence (DNA): TGTGCCAGCAGTTACGGGGCTTCGAACACTGAAGCTTTCTTT. It encodes CASSYGASNTEAFF.

This clone was picked up a small number of times. The V gene is TRBV2, the J gene TRBJ2-5, with TRBD2 matching over 10 bases. V lost 3 bases to trimming and J lost 0 bases; unmatched junction nucleotides: 7. Germline V gene lookup returns CDR1 SNHLY and CDR2 FYNNEI. This CDR3 contains 17 residues. The CDR3 coding sequence is TGTGCCAGCAGTGAGCGTTTGGGACTAGCGAACCAAGAGACCCAGTACTTC. Its protein is CASSERLGLANQETQYF. Looking up the rest from reference TRBV2 and TRBJ2-5 gives the full variable domain: EPEVTQTPSHQVTQMGQEVILRCVPISNHLYFYWYRQILGQKVEFLVSFYNNEISEKSEIFDDQFSVERPDGSNFTLKIRSTKLEDSAMYFCASSERLGLANQETQYFGPGTRLLVL.

This clone was detected only once. The chain links TRBV4-2 to TRBJ2-7; the match to TRBD2 covers 9 bases. With 0 bases clipped from V and 6 bases from J, the junction kept 12 bases outside the gene matches. Germline CDR1 LGHNA, CDR2 YNFKEQ. The CDR3 spans 17 residues. CDR3 loop: CASSQDGRRLAGSEQYF. Here the CDR3 DNA reads TGTGCCAGCAGCCAAGATGGGCGTCGGCTAGCGGGGTCCGAGCAGTACTTC.

This clone showed up many times. The chain uses TRBV6-4 and TRBJ2-3; weak D call: TRBD1 (5 bases). CDR1 MRHNA and CDR2 SNTAGT come from the germline V gene. CDR3 length: 15 amino acids. V was shortened by 0 bases and J by 2 bases, with 9 bases between the two germline ends. The DNA for the CDR3 is TGTGCCAGCAGTGACTCGAAAGGGGACACAGATACGCAGTATTTT. It codes for CASSDSKGDTDTQYF.

This chain links TRBV5-4 with TRBJ2-6, with D tentatively TRBD1 (5 bases). V was trimmed by 5 bases and J by 4 bases, leaving 13 bases between them. The CDR3 is made up of 15 amino acids. Germline-derived CDR1 and CDR2 are SGHNT and YYREEE (reference sequence). CDR3 loop: CASRDQGGGANVLTF. The CDR3 coding sequence is TGTGCCAGCAGAGATCAGGGCGGAGGGGCCAACGTCCTGACTTTC.

The V and J genes are TRBV19 and TRBJ1-2, with a weak D call TRBD1 (5 bases). V lost 7 bases to trimming and J lost 9 bases, with 15 bases between them. CDR3 length: 12 amino acids. The germline gives CDR1 LNHDA, CDR2 SQIVND (reference sequence). CDR3 region: CASTPKGLSYTF. The CDR3 nucleotides read TGTGCCAGTACCCCCAAGGGGCTGAGCTACACCTTC.

This clone has more than one count but fewer than ten. J is TRBJ2-3 and V is TRBV19; TRBD2 is a possible D gene (7 bases). Germline loops: CDR1 LNHDA, CDR2 SQIVND (reference sequence). The CDR3 is made up of 13 amino acids. The V and J ends lost 6 bases and 2 bases respectively, with 9 bases between them. The CDR3 DNA reads TGTGCCAGTAGGGGGGGGGCCACAGATACGCAGTATTTT. It is translated as CASRGGATDTQYF.

The V gene is TRBV10-3, the J gene TRBJ2-7; weak D call: TRBD2 (5 bases). V was pared by 0 bases and J by 7 bases, with 16 bases between. This CDR3 region has 15 residues. Germline-derived CDR1 and CDR2 are ENHRY and SYGVKD. The CDR3 bases are TGTGCCATCAGTGAGTCGGGCGGAGGCCCTACGGAGCAGTACTTC. Protein: CAISESGGGPTEQYF.

This clone has more than one count but fewer than ten. V is TRBV5-1 and J is TRBJ2-3, with D perhaps matching TRBD1 (6 bases). V was shortened by 3 bases and J by 1 base, with 15 bases between the two germline ends. The CDR3 has 16 residues. Germline lookup yields CDR1 SGHRS and CDR2 YFSETQ. The CDR3 sequence is CASSWPSKGGTDTQYF. CDR3 nucleotide sequence: TGCGCCAGCAGCTGGCCTAGCAAGGGGGGCACAGATACGCAGTATTTT.

The J gene is TRBJ2-7, the V gene TRBV6-1; D assignment may be TRBD1 or TRBD2 (6 bases each). There are 16 residues in the CDR3. Trimming left V 4 bases short and J 2 bases short, with 18 bases between. CDR1 and CDR2 from the germline V gene are MNHNS and SASEGT. This CDR3 reads CASSAAGGDNPYEQYF. The CDR3 nucleotides are TGTGCCAGCAGTGCCGCCGGGGGCGATAACCCCTACGAGCAGTACTTC.